This note documents a single T cell receptor (beta chain) sequence. Measured with immunoSEQ multiplex PCR; TCRdb has only the in-frame clones, and not every one. The data contain roughly 6,300 clones, more than 80% of them singletons. This sample stems from a study of ipilimumab plus nivolumab after autologous stem cell transplantation. The germline CDR1 and CDR2 sequences are SGHRS and YFSETQ. The CDR3 is 18 amino acids. V dropped 4 bases and J dropped 2; count of bases not matched to a gene: 16. This receptor was identified in a female donor with multiple myeloma. Sequenced here: PBMCs, sampled in a trial of ipilimumab plus nivolumab as post-transplant consolidation. The chain is built from TRBV5-1 and TRBJ2-7; 9 bases agree with TRBD2. Here the CDR3 DNA reads TGCGCCAGCAGCGGTAGCGGGAGAGGAATGTTATTCGCCTACGAGCAGTACTTC. Protein product: CASSGSGRGMLFAYEQYF. The whole variable domain, remainder taken from reference TRBV5-1 and TRBJ2-7, is KAGVTQTPRYLIKTRGQQVTLSCSPISGHRSVSWYQQTPGQGLQFLFEYFSETQRNKGNFPGRFSGRQFSNSRSEMNVSTLELGDSALYLCASSGSGRGMLFAYEQYFGPGTRLTVT.